The 21 T cell receptor beta chains listed next were all sequenced from one sample in a study of blood T cell repertoires in COVID-19. Repertoires were generated with immunoSEQ multiplex PCR, while TCRdb's copy carries only in-frame clones and drops some. The sample shows about 98,000 clones, around four fifths of them seen only once. The sequenced material came from peripheral blood. Every receptor here comes from a man between 60 and 75 years old with active or convalescent COVID-19.

With regard to this clone: The same CDR3 also results from other DNA sequences found in this sample. The chain employs TRBV7-2 and TRBJ2-3; a weak D match, TRBD2 (5 bases). The length of the CDR3 is 13 residues. V was shortened by 2 bases and J by 6 bases, with 9 bases between the two germline ends. The germline CDR1 and CDR2 sequences are SGHTA and FQGNSA. This CDR3 reads CASSLREGDTQYF. In DNA form, the CDR3 reads TGTGCCAGCAGCTTAAGAGAGGGTGATACGCAGTATTTT.

The rearrangement joins TRBV5-4 to TRBJ2-4; 8 bases map to TRBD2. After removal of 0 bases from V and 9 bases from J, the junction contained 2 bases not matched to a gene. Germline V gives CDR1 SGHNT, CDR2 YYREEE (reference sequence). This CDR3 has 13 amino acids. DNA for the CDR3: TGTGCCAGCAGCTTGGCCGGGGGGGGCATTCAGTACTTC. Amino acids: CASSLAGGGIQYF.

The chain is built from TRBV6-5 and TRBJ1-1; the D gene is possibly TRBD1 (5 bases). CDR3 length equals 13 residues. In germline, CDR1 is MNHEY, CDR2 SVGAGI. V lost 8 bases and J lost 5, with 15 bases in between. The CDR3 loop reads CASSLGGGTEAFF. The CDR3 DNA is TGTGCCAGCTCCCTGGGGGGTGGGACTGAAGCTTTCTTT.

This clone has only a few counts. CDR3 in amino acids: CASSLADSRPEAFF. CDR3 in DNA: TGTGCCAGCAGTTTAGCGGACAGCCGCCCTGAAGCTTTCTTT. The gene calls are TRBV28 and TRBJ1-1; a weak D match, TRBD1 (6 bases). Germline V gives CDR1 MDHEN, CDR2 SYDVKM. Between the trimmed V and J ends, which lost 2 bases and 6 bases, there was a span of 13 bases. This CDR3 contains 14 residues.

The gene calls are TRBV5-1 and TRBJ1-4; 12 positions agree with TRBD1. Germline CDR1 reads SGHRS; CDR2 reads YFSETQ. The CDR3 has 16 residues. The V gene end was trimmed by 6 bases and the J gene end by 6 bases; junction bases not matched to a gene: 9. This CDR3 is CASTSGTGGWDEKLFF. The CDR3 DNA follows: TGCGCCAGCACCTCCGGGACAGGGGGCTGGGATGAAAAACTGTTTTTT.

The J gene is TRBJ1-6, the V gene TRBV18, with D possibly matching TRBD1 (5 bases). Between the trimmed V and J ends, which lost 3 bases and 7 bases, there was a span of 10 bases. CDR1 is KGHSH, CDR2 LQKENI, per germline. The CDR3 totals 14 residues. In nucleotides, the CDR3 is TGTGCCAGCTCACCGGACACTGGGAATTCACCCCTCCACTTT. This sequence encodes CASSPDTGNSPLHF.

In this sample, this clone turned up once. V gene TRBV5-1 combines with J gene TRBJ2-5, with TRBD1 identical over 11 bases. V was pared by 4 bases and J by 5 bases, with 10 bases of the junction left unmatched. This CDR3 is built from 16 residues. Germline lookup yields CDR1 SGHRS and CDR2 YFSETQ. Here the CDR3 reads CASSRQGQGVGETQYF. CDR3 DNA: TGCGCCAGCAGCCGGCAGGGACAGGGGGTAGGGGAGACCCAGTACTTC.

This clone was counted ten times or more. The chain uses TRBV19 and TRBJ1-1, with TRBD1 as a possible D gene (6 bases). CDR3 length: 12 amino acids. The ends were cut back, 4 bases at V and 10 bases at J, with 13 bases in the middle. The V gene's germline CDR1 is LNHDA and CDR2 SQIVND (reference sequence). The CDR3 spells CASSTTTGIAFF. DNA of the CDR3: TGTGCCAGTAGTACAACCACAGGGATAGCTTTCTTT.

The chain carries TRBV12-3 or TRBV12-4 and TRBJ1-1, with TRBD1 as a possible D gene (6 bases). V lost 6 bases, J lost 10 bases, and 18 bases lay in between. This CDR3 contains 13 residues. CDR3 region: CASRSQGYTLAFF. The CDR3 DNA sequence: TGTGCCAGCAGATCACAGGGATATACTCTAGCTTTCTTT.

The genes are TRBV4-1 and TRBJ2-2; TRBD2 aligns across 11 bases. Germline V gene sequence: CDR1 MGHRA, CDR2 YSYEKL. With V trimmed by 0 bases and J by 7 bases, 10 bases remained unmatched. The CDR3 has 18 amino acids. The CDR3 here is CASSQEASGRKGIGELFF. CDR3 nucleotides: TGCGCCAGCAGCCAAGAAGCTAGCGGGAGGAAGGGGATCGGGGAGCTGTTTTTT.

The chain employs TRBV5-1 and TRBJ2-3; TRBD2 agrees at 10 bases. Unmatched junction bases numbered 7, after V lost 0 bases and J lost 3 bases. The CDR3 is made up of 17 amino acids. Germline V gives CDR1 SGHRS, CDR2 YFSETQ. CDR3 DNA sequence: TGCGCCAGCAGCTTGGTAGTAGCGGGAGGCACAACAGATACGCAGTATTTT. This encodes CASSLVVAGGTTDTQYF.

The CDR3 is CASSHDRVYEQYV. CDR3 sequence (DNA): TGTGCCAGCAGCCACGACAGAGTCTACGAGCAGTACGTC. The rearrangement uses TRBV5-4 and TRBJ2-7; D might be TRBD1 (5 bases). This CDR3 is 13 amino acids long. V was cut by 4 bases and J by 3 bases, with 11 bases left in between. The germline CDR1 and CDR2 sequences are SGHNT and YYREEE (reference sequence).

The chain is built from TRBV18 and TRBJ1-1, with a tentative D call TRBD1 (6 bases). The CDR3 extends over 16 amino acids. Deletions cut 7 bases from V and 1 base from J, with 19 bases between. Germline V gene lookup returns CDR1 KGHSH and CDR2 LQKENI. The CDR3 DNA reads TGTGCCAGCTTGGAATCACAGGGCGTTCGGAACACTGAAGCTTTCTTT. Translating it yields CASLESQGVRNTEAFF.

The rearrangement uses TRBV2 and TRBJ2-1; D perhaps matches TRBD2 (6 bases). The CDR3 length is 15 residues. Between the trimmed V and J ends, which lost 4 bases and 3 bases, there was a span of 13 bases. Germline-derived CDR1 and CDR2 are SNHLY and FYNNEI. This CDR3 reads CASSGEGLLYNEQFF. The DNA for the CDR3 is TGTGCCAGCAGTGGAGAAGGACTACTCTACAATGAGCAGTTCTTC. The full variable domain, rest sourced from reference TRBV2 and TRBJ2-1, is EPEVTQTPSHQVTQMGQEVILRCVPISNHLYFYWYRQILGQKVEFLVSFYNNEISEKSEIFDDQFSVERPDGSNFTLKIRSTKLEDSAMYFCASSGEGLLYNEQFFGPGTRLTVL.

This rearrangement joins TRBV4-3 to TRBJ1-2; TRBD1 matches 9 bases. Trimming removed 4 bases from V and 0 bases from J; junction bases left unmatched: 6. CDR3 length: 16 amino acids. Germline values: CDR1 LGHNA, CDR2 YSLEER. The CDR3 region has the DNA TGCGCCAGCAGCCCGGGACAGGGCCGAGCTAACTATGGCTACACCTTC. Residues: CASSPGQGRANYGYTF.

The chain joins TRBV5-6 to TRBJ2-3; 12 nucleotides align to TRBD2. V dropped 3 bases and J dropped 8; count of bases not matched to a gene: 13. The CDR3 covers 17 residues. CDR1 is SGHDT, CDR2 YYEEEE, per germline. Here the CDR3 reads CASSSRTSGTSVGTQYF. CDR3 DNA sequence: TGTGCCAGCAGCTCGCGGACTAGCGGGACTTCCGTGGGTACGCAGTATTTT.

The rearrangement links TRBV30 to TRBJ1-6; 10 nucleotides line up with TRBD1. Trimming cost V 1 base and J 4 bases; bases outside gene matches: 4. Looked up from germline, CDR1 is GTSNPN and CDR2 is SVGIG (reference sequence). This CDR3 region has 16 residues. The CDR3 bases are TGTGCCTGGAGTGGAGGACAGGGGGTATATAATTCACCCCTCCACTTT. This codes for CAWSGGQGVYNSPLHF.

This chain's CDR3 is CASSSGTSGRAGEQFF. Written as DNA, the CDR3 is TGTGCCAGCAGTTCCGGGACTAGCGGGAGGGCAGGTGAGCAGTTCTTC. This chain joins TRBV6-2 or TRBV6-3 and TRBJ2-1; 16 bases align to TRBD2. Germline CDR1 MNHEY, CDR2 SVGEGT. The CDR3 contains 16 residues. J gave up 9 bases and V 4 bases, and 6 bases lay outside the gene matches.

The rearrangement uses TRBV18 and TRBJ1-1; the D gene is possibly TRBD1 (6 bases). V was clipped by 6 bases and J by 0 bases, with 14 bases between them. Germline CDR1 reads KGHSH; CDR2 reads LQKENI. The CDR3 has 15 amino acids. CDR3 DNA sequence: TGTGCCAGCTCCATAGGACAGATACTGAACACTGAAGCTTTCTTT. It specifies CASSIGQILNTEAFF.

The chain has TRBV24-1 and TRBJ2-1, with TRBD1 identical over 7 bases. V dropped 0 bases and J dropped 0; count of bases not matched to a gene: 1. Germline CDR1 KGHDR, CDR2 SFDVKD. The CDR3 covers 16 residues. The CDR3 sequence is CATSDLRDSSYNEQFF. The CDR3, as DNA: TGTGCCACCAGTGATTTGCGGGACAGCTCCTACAATGAGCAGTTCTTC.

The chain couples TRBV27 to TRBJ1-2; TRBD1 matches 11 bases. Germline loops: CDR1 MNHEY, CDR2 SMNVEV (reference sequence). V dropped 1 base and J dropped 6; count of bases not matched to a gene: 4. The CDR3 totals 15 residues. The CDR3 protein is CASSLWGQGEDGYTF. The CDR3 region has the DNA TGTGCCAGCAGTTTATGGGGACAGGGGGAGGATGGCTACACCTTC.